One and the same sample provided the 17 T cell receptor beta chains below, sequenced in a study of blood T cell repertoires in COVID-19. Sequencing was performed with immunoSEQ multiplex PCR; in TCRdb, only in-frame clones are kept and a portion is missing. The sample yields about 270,000 clones, about 87% seen once. The source material was PBMCs or T cells enriched from blood (not recorded which). These receptor sequences come from a young woman with acute COVID-19.

The genes are TRBV29-1 and TRBJ2-3; possible D gene TRBD1, 5 bases. V lost 1 base to trimming and J lost 0 bases, with 17 bases between them. Per germline, CDR1 SQVTM and CDR2 ANQGSEA. The CDR3 extends over 17 amino acids. The CDR3 nucleotides are TGCAGCGTTGAAGGTCGTAGGACAAAATTCAGCACAGATACGCAGTATTTT. Translating gives CSVEGRRTKFSTDTQYF.

This clone was seen a single time. This chain connects TRBV7-9 to TRBJ2-4; D uncertain. This CDR3 is built from 12 residues. Per the germline V gene, CDR1 is SEHNR and CDR2 is FQNEAQ (reference sequence). The ends were cut back, 5 bases at V and 6 bases at J, with 8 bases in the middle. CDR3 nucleotide sequence: TGTGCCAGCAGCCCGCCTATAAACATTCAGTACTTC. The encoded protein is CASSPPINIQYF.

This chain uses TRBV5-1 with TRBJ2-5, with 7 bases matching TRBD1. V lost 0 bases, J lost 1 base, and 3 bases stayed unmatched. The CDR3 extends over 15 amino acids. Germline V gene lookup returns CDR1 SGHRS and CDR2 YFSETQ. For the CDR3, the DNA is TGCGCCAGCAGCTTGGGGGACAGAATCCAAGAGACCCAGTACTTC. Translating it yields CASSLGDRIQETQYF.

This chain connects TRBV12-1 to TRBJ2-6; the table assigns TRBD2, which was not confirmed against the DNA. TRBV12-1 constitutes a pseudogene. The CDR3 length is 19 residues. Here the CDR3 DNA reads TGTGCCAGCAGCTTTGCGAGGTATTTTATCAGCTCTGGGGCCAACGTCCTGACTTTC. Protein product: CASSFARYFISSGANVLTF.

The chain uses TRBV28 and TRBJ2-3; 11 bases are a match to TRBD1. Germline V CDR1 and CDR2: MDHEN, SYDVKM. This CDR3 has 15 residues. The V segment lost 5 bases and the J segment 2 bases; nucleotides outside the gene matches: 3. Here the CDR3 DNA reads TGTGCCAGCAGTCCGGGACAGGGGGTCACAGATACGCAGTATTTT. Translating it yields CASSPGQGVTDTQYF.

This chain joins TRBV9 and TRBJ1-4; a weak D match, TRBD1 (6 bases). Per the germline V gene, CDR1 is SGDLS and CDR2 is YYNGEE. The CDR3 is made up of 17 amino acids. Between the trimmed V and J ends, which lost 0 bases and 7 bases, there was a span of 19 bases. This CDR3 is CASSVAREAGAGEKLFF. The CDR3 region has the DNA TGTGCCAGCAGCGTAGCCCGAGAGGCAGGGGCGGGTGAAAAACTGTTTTTT.

The V gene is TRBV5-1, the J gene TRBJ2-5; TRBD2 matches 9 bases. The length of the CDR3 is 15 residues. Trimming cost V 0 bases and J 5 bases; bases outside gene matches: 5. Germline CDR1 SGHRS, CDR2 YFSETQ. CDR3 coding DNA: TGCGCCAGCAGCTTGGGTAGCGGGAGACGGGAGACCCAGTACTTC. Translating it yields CASSLGSGRRETQYF.

The rearrangement links TRBV21-1 to TRBJ2-7; the tabulated D call, TRBD1, remains unverified against the DNA. TRBV21-1 is labeled a pseudogene. CDR3 length: 14 amino acids. This CDR3 is CASSKVTGHYEQYF. CDR3 coding DNA: TGTGCCAGCAGCAAAGTCACAGGTCATTACGAGCAGTACTTC.

V gene TRBV28 combines with J gene TRBJ2-7; perhaps TRBD2 as D (5 bases). Trimming removed 5 bases from V and 2 bases from J, with 16 bases in between. Germline CDR1 and CDR2: MDHEN and SYDVKM. The CDR3 is 15 amino acids. The CDR3, as DNA: TGTGCCAGCAGTCAGCGTCCGGGGAGAACCTACGAGCAGTACTTC. This translates into CASSQRPGRTYEQYF.

This clone came up once. The CDR3 spells CASSFEDGYTF. The CDR3 bases are TGTGCCAGCAGTTTTGAGGATGGCTACACCTTC. The rearrangement uses TRBV28 and TRBJ1-2; D not resolved. Germline CDR1 reads MDHEN; CDR2 reads SYDVKM. The CDR3 length is 11 residues. Trimming pared 3 bases from V and 6 bases from J, leaving 5 bases between.

This chain joins TRBV28 and TRBJ2-7; D may be TRBD2 (5 bases). Germline V gene data show CDR1 as MDHEN and CDR2 as SYDVKM. The CDR3 runs to 17 residues. V was trimmed by 1 base and J by 3 bases, leaving 19 bases between them. The CDR3 coding sequence is TGTGCCAGCAGTTTATTGGCGGGCCCAGTGTCGAGCTACGAGCAGTACTTC. Protein product: CASSLLAGPVSSYEQYF.

The J gene is TRBJ1-1, the V gene TRBV27, with 7 bases lining up with TRBD1. The germline V gene encodes CDR1 MNHEY and CDR2 SMNVEV (reference sequence). This CDR3 region has 14 residues. Losses at the gene ends were 2 bases for V and 0 bases for J; bases not matched to a gene: 0. This CDR3 is CASSLGTVNTEAFF. CDR3 sequence (DNA): TGTGCCAGCAGTTTAGGGACAGTGAACACTGAAGCTTTCTTT.

This rearrangement joins TRBV18 to TRBJ1-4, with a tentative D call TRBD1 (5 bases). Per germline, CDR1 KGHSH and CDR2 LQKENI. The CDR3 spans 13 residues. Between the trimmed V and J ends, which lost 1 base and 6 bases, there was a span of 6 bases. CDR3 sequence (DNA): TGTGCCAGCTCACCACAAGGGGATGAAAAACTGTTTTTT. Its translation is CASSPQGDEKLFF.

The chain has TRBV27 and TRBJ2-2, with D possibly TRBD2 on 5 matching bases. CDR3 length: 15 residues. V shed 2 bases and J shed 7 bases, with 14 bases lying between them. Germline V gene sequence: CDR1 MNHEY, CDR2 SMNVEV (reference sequence). Written as DNA, the CDR3 is TGTGCCAGCAGTTTACGGTCGGGGTGGGACGGGGAGCTGTTTTTT. Translated, it gives CASSLRSGWDGELFF.

This chain joins TRBV13 and TRBJ1-3, with a tentative D call TRBD1 (6 bases). The CDR3 has 18 amino acids. Germline lookup yields CDR1 PRHDT and CDR2 FYEKMQ (reference sequence). Trimming cost V 3 bases and J 0 bases, with 18 bases left between them. CDR3 in DNA: TGTGCCAGCAGCTTGGGTTGGGCAGGGGAGAGCTCTGGAAACACCATATATTTT. Encoded protein: CASSLGWAGESSGNTIYF.

The count of this clone is one. V gene TRBV3-1 (or the pseudogene TRBV3-2) combines with J gene TRBJ2-1; the match to TRBD2 covers 12 bases. Trimming at V came to 2 bases and at J to 0 bases, leaving 2 bases not matched to a gene. The CDR3 sequence is 17 residues long. The germline V gene has CDR1 LGHDT and CDR2 YNNKEL (reference sequence). The CDR3: CASSQRLAGDSYNEQFF. The CDR3 DNA reads TGTGCCAGCAGCCAACGACTAGCGGGAGACTCCTACAATGAGCAGTTCTTC.

DNA of the CDR3: TGTGCCAGCAGGGGGCCTTTGAACACTGAAGCTTTCTTT. Protein: CASRGPLNTEAFF. This rearrangement joins TRBV28 to TRBJ1-1; D might be TRBD1 (5 bases). From germline, CDR1 is MDHEN and CDR2 SYDVKM. Trimming took 6 bases from V and 0 from J, leaving 8 bases between them. The CDR3 contains 13 residues.